Listed below are T cell receptor beta chains from one sample, sequenced in a study of cytomegalovirus exposure and HLA in healthy donors. Some clones are missing from TCRdb's copy, which holds only in-frame ones; the method was immunoSEQ multiplex PCR. The data hold some 76,000 clones, with about 94% observed a single time. What was sequenced was PBMCs. The receptors originated from a woman under 30 in good health and CMV-seronegative. CDR3s include the opening cysteine and the closing phenylalanine or tryptophan. A D gene is named only where the DNA matches it firmly. The size of a clone is reported for some rows only, either as once, few or many, or as a class for expanded clones.

j_gene | v_gene | abundance | d_gene | CDR3aa | CDR3nt
TRBJ1-5 | TRBV5-6 | NA | TRBD1 | CASSGTGGNQPQHF | TGTGCCAGCAGCGGGACAGGGGGGAATCAGCCCCAGCATTTT
TRBJ2-1 | TRBV19 | NA | NA | CASSISVDEQFF | TGTGCCAGTAGTATCAGCGTTGATGAGCAGTTCTTC
TRBJ2-1 | TRBV5-6 | NA | TRBD1 | CASSFRDRLKQFF | TGTGCCAGCAGCTTCCGGGACAGACTTAAGCAGTTCTTC
TRBJ1-1 | TRBV6-1 | NA | TRBD1 | CASSSLGTGNTEAFF | TGTGCCAGCAGTTCACTCGGGACAGGGAACACTGAAGCTTTCTTT
TRBJ2-5 | TRBV7-3 | NA | NA | CASSSLVPETQYF | TGTGCCAGCAGCTCACTAGTTCCGGAGACCCAGTACTTC
TRBJ2-7 | TRBV2 | NA | TRBD2 | CASSEAGGDEQYF | TGTGCCAGCAGTGAAGCGGGGGGGGACGAGCAGTACTTC
TRBJ1-1 | TRBV29-1 | NA | NA | CSVQPGVNTEAFF | TGCAGCGTTCAACCAGGCGTGAACACTGAAGCTTTCTTT
TRBJ1-2 | TRBV21-1 | NA | NA | CASRETGGRYGYTF | TGTGCCAGCAGAGAGACAGGGGGAAGGTATGGCTACACCTTC
TRBJ2-1 | TRBV10-3 | NA | TRBD2 | CAISRLAGNEQFF | TGTGCCATCAGTCGACTAGCGGGGAATGAGCAGTTCTTC
TRBJ2-1 | TRBV29-1 | NA | TRBD2 | CSVDDGGLAGGPFFNEQFF | TGCAGCGTTGATGATGGGGGACTAGCGGGAGGGCCTTTTTTCAATGAGCAGTTCTTC
TRBJ2-5 | TRBV27 | NA | TRBD2 | CASSHPLAGGPMVETQYF | TGTGCCAGCAGCCACCCACTAGCGGGAGGGCCCATGGTGGAGACCCAGTACTTC
TRBJ1-2 | TRBV7-9 | once | NA | CASSLDSGINGYTF | TGTGCCAGCAGCTTAGATTCAGGGATTAATGGCTACACCTTC
TRBJ1-5 | TRBV11-1 | NA | NA | CASLSHEVRGGNQPQHF | TGTGCCAGCCTTTCCCATGAAGTTAGGGGCGGCAATCAGCCCCAGCATTTT
TRBJ1-1 | TRBV20-1 | once | NA | CSASGSREAFF | TGCAGTGCGAGCGGTTCACGTGAAGCTTTCTTT
TRBJ2-3 | TRBV2 | once | TRBD1 | CASSARDRQTDTQYF | TGTGCCAGCAGTGCGAGGGACAGGCAAACAGATACGCAGTATTTT
TRBJ2-7 | TRBV28 | NA | TRBD2 | CASGNRAGGGPQYF | TGTGCCAGCGGCAACAGGGCGGGAGGGGGCCCGCAGTACTTC
TRBJ2-2 | TRBV10-1 | NA | TRBD1 | CASSEGQGAVFDGELFF | TGCGCCAGCAGCGAGGGACAGGGTGCCGTATTTGACGGGGAGCTGTTTTTT
TRBJ1-2 | TRBV5-1 | NA | NA | CASSLAPELYGYTF | TGCGCCAGCAGCTTGGCCCCAGAATTATATGGCTACACCTTC
TRBJ2-3 | TRBV5-1 | NA | NA | CASSPGDTQYF | TGCGCCAGCAGCCCCGGGGATACGCAGTATTTT
TRBJ1-4 | TRBV19 | NA | NA | CASRYRSVNEKLFF | TGTGCCAGTAGGTACAGGAGTGTTAATGAAAAACTGTTTTTT
TRBJ2-3 | TRBV5-1 | NA | TRBD1 | CASSPSDRAYTDTQYF | TGCGCCAGCAGCCCTTCAGACAGGGCATACACAGATACGCAGTATTTT
TRBJ2-4 | TRBV4-1 | once | NA | CASSQDFGFGATKNIQYF | TGCGCCAGCAGCCAAGATTTTGGTTTTGGGGCTACCAAAAACATTCAGTACTTC
TRBJ2-5 | TRBV5-6 | NA | NA | CASSLVQGFVETQYF | TGTGCCAGCAGCTTGGTACAGGGTTTTGTAGAGACCCAGTACTTC
TRBJ2-1 | TRBV30 | once | TRBD2 | CAWREPGLGAWEQFF | TGTGCCTGGAGAGAACCGGGACTAGGGGCATGGGAGCAGTTCTTC
TRBJ2-1 | TRBV15 | NA | NA | CATSRARSYNEQFF | TGTGCCACCAGCCGAGCCCGCTCCTACAATGAGCAGTTCTTC
TRBJ1-2 | TRBV7-9 | NA | TRBD1 | CASSLGQGYGYTF | TGTGCCAGCAGCTTGGGACAGGGATATGGCTACACCTTC
TRBJ1-1 | TRBV19 | NA | NA | CASSIDEGMNTEAFF | TGTGCCAGTAGTATAGACGAGGGTATGAACACTGAAGCTTTCTTT
TRBJ1-4 | TRBV14 | few | NA | CASSQGADEKLFF | TGTGCCAGCAGCCAAGGGGCCGACGAAAAACTGTTTTTT
TRBJ1-2 | TRBV30 | NA | TRBD1 | CAWSAVGQGNGYTF | TGTGCCTGGAGTGCGGTCGGACAGGGGAATGGCTACACCTTC
TRBJ2-7 | TRBV23-1 | NA | NA | CASSQLLTTIWGLEQYF | TGCGCCAGCAGTCAACTCCTTACAACGATCTGGGGACTCGAGCAGTACTTC
TRBJ1-5 | TRBV19 | few | TRBD1 | CASRDRTGSGNQPQHF | TGTGCCAGTAGAGACCGGACAGGATCGGGCAATCAGCCCCAGCATTTT
TRBJ2-7 | TRBV2 | NA | TRBD1 | CASAGQGVPYEQYF | TGTGCCAGCGCCGGACAGGGGGTCCCCTACGAGCAGTACTTC
TRBJ1-3 | TRBV5-1 | NA | NA | CASSWGTGFSGNTIYF | TGCGCCAGCAGCTGGGGAACAGGGTTCTCTGGAAACACCATATATTTT
TRBJ1-1 | TRBV4-1 | NA | NA | CASSQDFARAFGEAFF | TGCGCCAGCAGCCAAGATTTTGCCAGGGCGTTTGGTGAAGCTTTCTTT
TRBJ2-2 | TRBV9 | NA | TRBD2 | CASSTRAGGQNTGELFF | TGTGCCAGCAGCACAAGAGCGGGGGGGCAGAACACCGGGGAGCTGTTTTTT
TRBJ1-2 | TRBV5-4 | once | NA | CASSLVAGPDGYTF | TGTGCCAGCAGCTTGGTTGCAGGGCCGGATGGCTACACCTTC
TRBJ2-1 | TRBV28 | NA | TRBD2 | CASTGRDYNEQFF | TGTGCCAGCACCGGGAGGGATTACAATGAGCAGTTCTTC
TRBJ1-2 | TRBV6-5 | NA | NA | CASSYRQGLSYGYTF | TGTGCCAGCAGTTACCGTCAGGGACTATCCTATGGCTACACCTTC
TRBJ1-4 | TRBV10-2 | NA | NA | CASSDRVVEKLFF | TGCGCCAGCAGTGACAGGGTGGTTGAAAAACTGTTTTTT
TRBJ2-7 | TRBV7-6 | NA | TRBD1 | CASTPGGQGSYEQYF | TGTGCCAGCACCCCGGGGGGACAGGGGTCCTACGAGCAGTACTTC
TRBJ2-7 | TRBV4-1 | NA | NA | CASSLFGGTPSYEQYF | TGCGCCAGCAGCCTTTTTGGGGGGACTCCGTCCTACGAGCAGTACTTC
TRBJ1-3 | TRBV19 | NA | NA | CASSIVQGSGNTIYF | TGTGCCAGTAGTATCGTACAGGGCTCTGGAAACACCATATATTTT
TRBJ2-5 | TRBV19 | NA | NA | CASSTGQNQETQYF | TGTGCCAGTAGCACCGGACAGAACCAAGAGACCCAGTACTTC
TRBJ1-1 | TRBV2 | NA | TRBD1 | CASSGWTGQFEAFF | TGTGCCAGCAGCGGCTGGACAGGGCAATTTGAAGCTTTCTTT
TRBJ2-3 | TRBV4-2 | NA | TRBD2 | CASSPGLAGAASTDTQYF | TGTGCCAGCAGCCCGGGACTAGCGGGGGCAGCTAGCACAGATACGCAGTATTTT
TRBJ2-5 | TRBV15 | NA | NA | CATRSGFGQETQYF | TGTGCCACCAGATCAGGATTCGGACAAGAGACCCAGTACTTC